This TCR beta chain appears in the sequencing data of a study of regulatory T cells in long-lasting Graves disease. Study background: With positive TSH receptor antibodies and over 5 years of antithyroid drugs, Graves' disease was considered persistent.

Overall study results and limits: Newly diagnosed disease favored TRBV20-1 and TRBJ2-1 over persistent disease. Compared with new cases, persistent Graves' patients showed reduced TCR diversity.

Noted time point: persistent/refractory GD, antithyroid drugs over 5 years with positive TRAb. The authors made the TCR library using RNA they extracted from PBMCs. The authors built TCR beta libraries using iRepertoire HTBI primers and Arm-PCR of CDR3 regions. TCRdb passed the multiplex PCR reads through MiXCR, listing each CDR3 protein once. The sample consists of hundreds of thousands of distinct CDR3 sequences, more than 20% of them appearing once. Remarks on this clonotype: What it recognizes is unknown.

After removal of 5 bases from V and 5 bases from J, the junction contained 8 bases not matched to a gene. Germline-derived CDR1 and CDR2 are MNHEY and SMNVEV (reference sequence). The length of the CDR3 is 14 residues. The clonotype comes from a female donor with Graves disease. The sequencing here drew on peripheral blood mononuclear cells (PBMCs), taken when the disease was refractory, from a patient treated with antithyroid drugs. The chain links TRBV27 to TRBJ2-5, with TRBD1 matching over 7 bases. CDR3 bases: TGTGCCAGCAGTCCCTACAGGGGTAGCGAGACCCAGTACTTC. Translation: CASSPYRGSETQYF.